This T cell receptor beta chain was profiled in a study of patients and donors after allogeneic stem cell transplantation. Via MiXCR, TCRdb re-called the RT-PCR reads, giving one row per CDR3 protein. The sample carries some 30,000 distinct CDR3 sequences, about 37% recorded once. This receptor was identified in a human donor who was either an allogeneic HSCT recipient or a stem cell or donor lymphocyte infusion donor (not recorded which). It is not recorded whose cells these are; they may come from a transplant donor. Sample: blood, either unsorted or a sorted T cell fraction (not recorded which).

The CDR3 reads CASSPTGQQVTEAFF. The CDR3 nucleotides read TGTGCCAGCAGTCCGACAGGCCAACAAGTGACTGAAGCTTTCTTT. The chain uses TRBV6-2 or TRBV6-3 and TRBJ1-1; D perhaps matches TRBD1 (6 bases). CDR1 MNHEY and CDR2 SVGEGT come from the germline V gene. Trimming removed 5 bases from V and 5 bases from J, with 18 bases in between. The CDR3 is 15 amino acids.